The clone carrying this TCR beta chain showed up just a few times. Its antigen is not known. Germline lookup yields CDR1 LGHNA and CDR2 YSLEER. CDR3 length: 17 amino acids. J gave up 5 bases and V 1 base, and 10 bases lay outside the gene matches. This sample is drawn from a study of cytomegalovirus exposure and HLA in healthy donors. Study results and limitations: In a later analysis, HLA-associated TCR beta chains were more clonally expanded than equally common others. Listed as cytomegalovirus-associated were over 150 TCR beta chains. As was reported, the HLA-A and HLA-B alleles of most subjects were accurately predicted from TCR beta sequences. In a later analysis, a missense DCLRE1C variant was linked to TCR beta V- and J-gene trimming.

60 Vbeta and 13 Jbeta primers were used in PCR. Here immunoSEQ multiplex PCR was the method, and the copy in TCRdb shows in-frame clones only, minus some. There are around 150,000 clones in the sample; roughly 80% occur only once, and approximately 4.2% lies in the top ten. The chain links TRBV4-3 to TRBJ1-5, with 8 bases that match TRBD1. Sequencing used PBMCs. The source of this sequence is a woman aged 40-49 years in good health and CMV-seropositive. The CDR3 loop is CASSQGPGTGDDQPQHF. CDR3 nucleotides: TGCGCCAGCAGCCAAGGGCCCGGGACAGGAGACGATCAGCCCCAGCATTTT.